This note documents a single T cell receptor (beta chain) sequence. In the study's own analysis: Reference gene primer amplification in the assay estimated nucleated cell counts. Profiled with immunoSEQ multiplex PCR; TCRdb holds only in-frame clones, not every one. Clonal size and the V and J genes are those of that table, whereas D and trimming came from the DNA. The sample has approximately 260,000 clones, 82% seen once. This sample is drawn from a study of blood T cell repertoires in COVID-19. Overall study: Samples representing acute and convalescent COVID-19 were sourced from the United States, Italy and Spain. PBMCs, B-cell-depleted T cells, or T cells were the source of the cDNA or gDNA that made up the material.

This CDR3 comprises 15 residues. From germline, CDR1 is SEHNR and CDR2 FQNEAQ (reference sequence). Trimming cost V 6 bases and J 6 bases, with 21 bases left between them. The genes are TRBV7-9 and TRBJ2-7; maybe TRBD1 (6 bases). This sequence originates from a woman aged 60-70 years with active or convalescent COVID-19. The sample was peripheral blood. DNA of the CDR3: TGTGCCAGCAGTTTTGGGACATCCCCTGGGGGCGAGCAGTACTTC. This gives the protein CASSFGTSPGGEQYF.